This entry lists 27 T cell receptor beta chains sequenced from one sample in a study of shared clonotypes between healthy human individuals. Naivety among CD8 cells was defined by CD45RO negativity and positive CCR7 selection, thereby excluding terminally differentiated effector memory CD45RA+ cells. Using immunoSEQ multiplex PCR, the repertoire was profiled, and TCRdb retains in-frame clones only, with some absent. The sample comprises some 2 million clones, roughly 94% of which are singletons, and more than 0.95% rests with the top ten. Sequencing was carried out using naive CD8+ T cells sorted from blood. The receptors were gathered from a man younger than 35 in good health.

The V and J genes are TRBV19 and TRBJ1-1; D gene unclear. The V end was cut by 0 bases, the J end by 6 bases, with 8 bases between. This CDR3 comprises 13 residues. Germline CDR1 LNHDA, CDR2 SQIVND (reference sequence). CDR3 nucleotide sequence: TGTGCCAGTAGTATAGACAGCAGCCCTGAAGCTTTCTTT. It translates to CASSIDSSPEAFF.

The rearrangement joins TRBV6-5 to TRBJ2-7, with D unresolved. The V and J ends lost 3 bases and 0 bases respectively, with 9 bases between them. The CDR3 spans 14 residues. Germline V CDR1 and CDR2: MNHEY, SVGAGI. CDR3 sequence: CASSYMDGSYEQYF. For the CDR3, the DNA is TGTGCCAGCAGTTATATGGACGGCTCCTACGAGCAGTACTTC.

The chain is built from TRBV27 and TRBJ1-1; 9 nucleotides match TRBD1. This CDR3 has 14 residues. V gave up 5 bases and J gave up 4 bases; unmatched junction bases: 5. CDR1 and CDR2 (germline): MNHEY, SMNVEV (reference sequence). The CDR3 is CASSLDRGSTEAFF. CDR3 nucleotide sequence: TGTGCCAGCAGTCTTGACAGGGGGAGCACTGAAGCTTTCTTT.

The V call is TRBV5-6, the J call TRBJ2-2; D not certain. Germline V gives CDR1 SGHDT, CDR2 YYEEEE. The CDR3 length is 16 residues. V shed 2 bases and J shed 7 bases, with 18 bases lying between them. CDR3 DNA sequence: TGTGCCAGCAGCTTTTCCACAGTAGGGTCTTTCGGGGAGCTGTTTTTT. Its protein product is CASSFSTVGSFGELFF.

The V and J genes are TRBV11-2 and TRBJ2-7; a possible D gene is TRBD1 (6 bases). V lost 5 bases and J lost 3, with 14 bases in between. This CDR3 has 14 amino acids. Per the germline V gene, CDR1 is SGHAT and CDR2 is FQNNGV. The CDR3 DNA is TGTGCCAGCAGCCTCTCCGGGACAAACTACGAGCAGTACTTC. This encodes CASSLSGTNYEQYF. Filled out from reference TRBV11-2 and TRBJ2-7, the complete variable domain reads EAGVAQSPRYKIIEKRQSVAFWCNPISGHATLYWYQQILGQGPKLLIQFQNNGVVDDSQLPKDRFSAERLKGVDSTLKIQPAKLEDSAVYLCASSLSGTNYEQYFGPGTRLTVT.

Here the CDR3 reads CASSVGEAYNEQFF. In DNA, the CDR3 is TGCGCCAGCAGTGTCGGAGAAGCCTACAATGAGCAGTTCTTC. V and J are TRBV10-2 and TRBJ2-1; D not resolved. The ends were cut back, 4 bases at V and 2 bases at J, with 9 bases in the middle. Germline V gene lookup returns CDR1 WSHSY and CDR2 SAAADI. The CDR3 covers 14 residues.

This sequence joins TRBV19 and TRBJ2-7; TRBD1 agrees at 7 bases. The CDR3 length is 13 residues. Trimming cost V 4 bases and J 4 bases; bases outside gene matches: 4. Germline V CDR1 and CDR2: LNHDA, SQIVND (reference sequence). The CDR3 DNA is TGTGCCAGTAGTACGGCCAGGGGGTACGAGCAGTACTTC. Translated: CASSTARGYEQYF.

The J gene is TRBJ2-1, the V gene TRBV11-2; TRBD1 matches at 8 bases. Germline CDR1 reads SGHAT; CDR2 reads FQNNGV. Losses at the gene ends were 4 bases for V and 9 bases for J; bases not matched to a gene: 14. The CDR3 runs 16 residues. The CDR3 spells CASSYGYRGFSGEQFF. Written as DNA, the CDR3 is TGTGCCAGCAGCTACGGGTACAGGGGGTTTAGTGGTGAGCAGTTCTTC.

The genes are TRBV28 and TRBJ1-2, with TRBD1 as a possible D gene (5 bases). V dropped 3 bases and J dropped 6 bases, with 11 bases sitting between them. Germline CDR1 reads MDHEN; CDR2 reads SYDVKM. The CDR3 extends over 13 amino acids. The CDR3 here is CASSFFGGDGYTF. In DNA, the CDR3 is TGTGCCAGCAGTTTTTTCGGGGGAGATGGCTACACCTTC.

The chain carries TRBV13 and TRBJ2-7; TRBD1 matches 9 bases. The V and J ends lost 2 bases and 6 bases, in that order; junction bases with no gene match: 8. Per germline, CDR1 PRHDT and CDR2 FYEKMQ (reference sequence). The CDR3 sequence is 15 residues long. The CDR3, as DNA: TGTGCCAGCAGCTTAATGGGACAGGGAGAAGGCGAGCAGTACTTC. This sequence encodes CASSLMGQGEGEQYF.

The chain combines TRBV28 with TRBJ2-3, with D hard to call. Trimming removed 2 bases at V and 1 base at J, with 10 bases between. The CDR3 extends over 15 amino acids. Germline lookup yields CDR1 MDHEN and CDR2 SYDVKM. CDR3 nucleotide sequence: TGTGCCAGCAGTTTAGAGGTGTGGGGCACAGATACGCAGTATTTT. Translation: CASSLEVWGTDTQYF.

Of note for this clone: At the DNA level, this CDR3 is encoded by other sequences in the same sample as well. The chain combines TRBV29-1 with TRBJ2-7; maybe TRBD1 (6 bases). V lost 1 base and J 2 bases, leaving 6 bases between the germline ends. The CDR3 sequence is 12 residues long. Germline values: CDR1 SQVTM, CDR2 ANQGSEA. This chain's CDR3 is CSVEGGPYEQYF. CDR3 DNA sequence: TGCAGCGTTGAAGGGGGGCCCTACGAGCAGTACTTC.

The V call is TRBV9, the J call TRBJ1-2; a weak D match, TRBD1 (5 bases). The CDR3 covers 12 residues. Germline CDR1 and CDR2: SGDLS and YYNGEE. With 4 bases removed from V and 6 bases from J, the gap between germline ends came to 10 bases. Written as DNA, the CDR3 is TGTGCCAGCAGCCCCGGGGGGAATGGCTACACCTTC. Protein: CASSPGGNGYTF.

This chain joins TRBV10-3 and TRBJ2-7, with TRBD2 as a possible D gene (6 bases). Germline assignment: CDR1 ENHRY and CDR2 SYGVKD. The CDR3 runs to 13 residues. The V end was cut by 8 bases, the J end by 6 bases, with 17 bases between. The CDR3, as DNA: TGTGCCATCTCCCGGGACTCGGCGGGCGAGCAGTACTTC. Its protein product is CAISRDSAGEQYF.

This chain links TRBV9 with TRBJ1-3, with 7 bases aligning to TRBD1. V dropped 3 bases and J dropped 2; count of bases not matched to a gene: 11. The germline V gene encodes CDR1 SGDLS and CDR2 YYNGEE. The CDR3 has 17 residues. CDR3 bases: TGTGCCAGCAGCGACCCGTTGACAGGGCTGGCTGGAAACACCATATATTTT. This encodes CASSDPLTGLAGNTIYF.

The chain carries TRBV14 and TRBJ1-1; D may be TRBD1 (5 bases). This CDR3 has 13 amino acids. V dropped 2 bases and J dropped 7 bases, with 11 bases sitting between them. Germline V lookup: CDR1 SGHDN, CDR2 FVKESK. In nucleotides, the CDR3 is TGTGCCAGCAGCCAATGGGGGGATATTGAAGCTTTCTTT. It specifies CASSQWGDIEAFF. The full variable domain, in which reference TRBV14 and TRBJ1-1 provide the parts outside the CDR3, is EAGVTQFPSHSVIEKGQTVTLRCDPISGHDNLYWYRRVMGKEIKFLLHFVKESKQDESGMPNNRFLAERTGGTYSTLKVQPAELEDSGVYFCASSQWGDIEAFFGQGTRLTVV.

This chain connects TRBV9 to TRBJ1-1; D unresolved. Trimming took 0 bases from V and 4 from J, leaving 10 bases between them. The length of the CDR3 is 14 residues. From germline, CDR1 is SGDLS and CDR2 YYNGEE. CDR3 sequence (DNA): TGTGCCAGCAGCGTAGACAGCGTTGGCACTGAAGCTTTCTTT. It encodes CASSVDSVGTEAFF.

This chain connects TRBV27 to TRBJ2-4; the D gene could be TRBD1 or TRBD2 (5 bases each). V was shortened by 2 bases and J by 0 bases, with 8 bases between the two germline ends. This CDR3 has 15 amino acids. Germline V lookup: CDR1 MNHEY, CDR2 SMNVEV (reference sequence). CDR3 in DNA: TGTGCCAGCAGTTTAATGGGGGTAGCCAAAAACATTCAGTACTTC. Its protein product is CASSLMGVAKNIQYF.

This clone was recorded only once. In nucleotides, the CDR3 is TGTGCCAGCAGCCCATACCTTTTTGGGTCCCGGGCTTACGAGCAGTACTTC. It yields the protein CASSPYLFGSRAYEQYF. The chain has TRBV7-8 and TRBJ2-7; no firm D call. Germline V gene lookup returns CDR1 SGHVS and CDR2 FQNEAQ. The CDR3 extends over 17 amino acids. V was pared by 5 bases and J by 4 bases, with 24 bases between.

CDR3 in DNA: TGTGCCAGCAGCCCCCAGGGACTAGCGGGAGCGGGAGATACGCAGTATTTT. As protein: CASSPQGLAGAGDTQYF. The chain carries TRBV13 and TRBJ2-3; the match to TRBD2 covers 14 bases. CDR1 is PRHDT and CDR2 is FYEKMQ in the germline V gene (reference sequence). This CDR3 region has 17 residues. V shed 5 bases, J shed 5 bases, and the junction held 9 bases outside the gene matches.

The chain carries TRBV2 and TRBJ2-7; D is uncertain. CDR1 is SNHLY and CDR2 is FYNNEI in the germline V gene. With 6 bases removed from V and 9 bases from J, the gap between germline ends came to 15 bases. This CDR3 spans 12 amino acids. This chain's CDR3 is CASRDARSLQYF. CDR3 DNA sequence: TGTGCCAGCAGGGACGCCCGATCGCTGCAGTACTTC.

The V and J genes are TRBV10-2 and TRBJ2-1; 8 positions match TRBD2. V shed 5 bases, J shed 4 bases, and the junction held 10 bases outside the gene matches. This CDR3 comprises 16 residues. CDR1 and CDR2 (germline): WSHSY, SAAADI. The CDR3 DNA reads TGCGCCAGCAGTCCAGGACTAGCAGGATCTTACAATGAGCAGTTCTTC. Encoded protein: CASSPGLAGSYNEQFF.

This clone was detected once. The rearrangement uses TRBV27 and TRBJ2-7; D is perhaps TRBD2 (6 bases). The CDR3 length is 16 residues. Germline CDR1 and CDR2: MNHEY and SMNVEV (reference sequence). V was shortened by 3 bases and J by 4 bases, with 19 bases between the two germline ends. The CDR3 spells CASSLLGGGAPYEQYF. CDR3 nucleotides: TGTGCCAGCAGTTTGCTAGGAGGCGGGGCCCCTTACGAGCAGTACTTC.

J is TRBJ1-1 and V is TRBV4-3; 9 nucleotides agree with TRBD1. V was pared by 4 bases and J by 9 bases, with 12 bases of the junction left unmatched. Germline assignment: CDR1 LGHNA and CDR2 YSLEER. This CDR3 spans 15 amino acids. The CDR3 loop reads CASSPSGTGKVQAFF. CDR3 nucleotides: TGCGCCAGCAGCCCTTCCGGGACAGGGAAGGTCCAAGCTTTCTTT.

This chain links TRBV7-3 with TRBJ2-7; no reliable D call. V lost 2 bases and J 0 bases, leaving 11 bases between the germline ends. The germline V gene encodes CDR1 SGHTA and CDR2 FQGTGA. The CDR3 covers 15 residues. The CDR3 protein is CASSLGDGNSYEQYF. The CDR3 DNA is TGTGCCAGCAGCTTAGGAGACGGAAACTCCTACGAGCAGTACTTC. The full variable domain, completed using reference TRBV7-3 and TRBJ2-7, is GAGVSQTPSNKVTEKGKYVELRCDPISGHTALYWYRQSLGQGPEFLIYFQGTGAADDSGLPNDRFFAVRPEGSVSTLKIQRTERGDSAVYLCASSLGDGNSYEQYFGPGTRLTVT.

The V gene is TRBV10-3, the J gene TRBJ1-5; 7 bases fit TRBD1. CDR3 length: 15 residues. J gave up 3 bases and V 2 bases, and 4 bases lay outside the gene matches. Germline V CDR1 and CDR2: ENHRY, SYGVKD. CDR3 nucleotide sequence: TGTGCCATCAGTGAGGAGGGGGCGAACAATCAGCCCCAGCATTTT. Protein sequence: CAISEEGANNQPQHF.

The rearrangement uses TRBV9 and TRBJ2-7; D is possibly TRBD1 or TRBD2 (5 bases each). V shed 4 bases and J shed 2 bases, with 16 bases lying between them. The CDR3 length is 15 residues. Germline V gene sequence: CDR1 SGDLS, CDR2 YYNGEE. The CDR3 sequence is CASSSTGTDPYEQYF. CDR3 DNA: TGTGCCAGCAGCTCGACCGGGACGGATCCCTACGAGCAGTACTTC.